The 24 T cell receptor beta chains reported below all come from one sample, sequenced in a study of blood T cell repertoires in COVID-19 (dated by TCRdb to about 2020). The library was prepared using the immunoSEQ multiplex PCR assay. TCRdb carries this immuneACCESS record with in-frame sequences only. Its versions omit some clonotypes, under half of them owing to an unresolved V gene in the studies checked, with the rest unexplained. Recorded for this sample are 150,000 to 200,000 clones; 81% of them occurred a single time. Of the sample, roughly 6% is held by the ten largest clones. Input material: PBMCs or T cells enriched from blood (not recorded which). The source of these receptors is a woman between 40 and 55 years old with acute COVID-19.

This clone appeared a few times. This chain links TRBV27 with TRBJ2-3, with TRBD2 matching over 7 bases. V shed 2 bases and J 1 base; nucleotides not matched to a gene: 9. There are 17 residues in the CDR3. Germline V gene lookup returns CDR1 MNHEY and CDR2 SMNVEV (reference sequence). The CDR3 region has the DNA TGTGCCAGCAGTTTAAATGGGAGGGTTATGGGCACAGATACGCAGTATTTT. The encoded protein is CASSLNGRVMGTDTQYF.

The chain is built from TRBV3-1 (or the pseudogene TRBV3-2) and TRBJ1-6; no clear D. The CDR3 totals 14 residues. V was clipped by 1 base and J by 4 bases, with 5 bases between them. Germline CDR1 and CDR2: LGHDT and YNNKEL (reference sequence). The CDR3 DNA sequence: TGTGCCAGCAGCCAAGGCAGTTATAATTCACCCCTCCACTTT. It codes for CASSQGSYNSPLHF.

The chain uses TRBV19 and TRBJ1-5; 7 positions match TRBD1. Trimming cost V 5 bases and J 6 bases; bases outside gene matches: 10. The CDR3 sequence is 15 residues long. In germline, CDR1 is LNHDA, CDR2 SQIVND (reference sequence). The CDR3 reads CASSYDRALGQPQHF. In nucleotides, the CDR3 is TGTGCCAGTAGTTATGACAGGGCCCTGGGTCAGCCCCAGCATTTT.

This chain uses TRBV19 with TRBJ1-2; no clear D. The CDR3 runs 12 residues. Germline CDR1 LNHDA, CDR2 SQIVND (reference sequence). Trimming left V 7 bases short and J 1 base short, with 7 bases between. This chain's CDR3 is CASKTDNYGYTF. In DNA form, the CDR3 reads TGTGCCAGTAAAACAGATAACTATGGCTACACCTTC.

This sequence joins TRBV5-4 and TRBJ2-2, with D possibly being TRBD2 (5 bases). The length of the CDR3 is 15 residues. CDR1 and CDR2 (germline): SGHNT, YYREEE (reference sequence). The germline V and J ends were trimmed by 0 bases and 6 bases, with 12 bases remaining between them. CDR3 DNA sequence: TGTGCCAGCAGCTTGGAGAGTCTAGCACCCGGGGAGCTGTTTTTT. Its translation is CASSLESLAPGELFF.

The rearrangement joins TRBV2 to TRBJ2-7; D uncertain. V shed 7 bases and J shed 4 bases, with 11 bases lying between them. CDR3 length: 12 residues. Germline CDR1 reads SNHLY; CDR2 reads FYNNEI. The CDR3 sequence is CASKPDGYEQYF. The CDR3 region has the DNA TGTGCCAGCAAACCTGACGGGTACGAGCAGTACTTC.

The rearrangement joins TRBV5-6 to TRBJ2-1, with D uncertain. Per germline, CDR1 SGHDT and CDR2 YYEEEE. The CDR3 contains 15 residues. V shed 4 bases and J shed 0 bases, with 11 bases lying between them. CDR3 sequence: CASSPDLSSYNEQFF. The DNA of the CDR3 is TGTGCCAGCAGCCCAGACTTAAGCTCCTACAATGAGCAGTTCTTC.

The chain recombines TRBV20-1 with TRBJ1-5, with D uncertain. V lost 3 bases, J lost 5 bases, and 11 bases lay in between. The length of the CDR3 is 13 residues. Germline loops: CDR1 DFQATT, CDR2 SNEGSKA (reference sequence). CDR3 coding DNA: TGCAGTGCTAGTCGACAAGGCCATCAGCCCCAGCATTTT. Translation: CSASRQGHQPQHF.

V gene TRBV5-1 combines with J gene TRBJ1-3; 11 bases match TRBD1. This CDR3 has 16 amino acids. The germline CDR1 and CDR2 sequences are SGHRS and YFSETQ. The junction had 2 bases not matched to a gene; V was cut back by 0 bases and J by 3 bases. CDR3 protein: CASSLAGTGGGNTIYF. The DNA of the CDR3 is TGCGCCAGCAGCTTGGCTGGGACAGGGGGTGGAAACACCATATATTTT.

The chain links TRBV6-5 to TRBJ1-4; 8 bases fit TRBD1. V shed 8 bases, J shed 4 bases, and the junction held 9 bases outside the gene matches. There are 15 residues in the CDR3. Per germline, CDR1 MNHEY and CDR2 SVGAGI. The CDR3 reads CASRFQGASNEKLFF. The DNA of the CDR3 is TGTGCCAGCCGCTTCCAGGGGGCAAGTAATGAAAAACTGTTTTTT.

This chain uses TRBV30 with TRBJ1-5, with 9 bases fitting TRBD1. The CDR3 has 13 amino acids. V was pared by 2 bases and J by 5 bases, with 1 base of the junction left unmatched. Looked up from germline, CDR1 is GTSNPN and CDR2 is SVGIG (reference sequence). For the CDR3, the DNA is TGTGCCTGGAGTCGGACAGGGGATCAGCCCCAGCATTTT. The encoded protein is CAWSRTGDQPQHF.

This clone appeared a single time. The J gene is TRBJ1-2, the V gene TRBV5-5, with a tentative D call TRBD1 (5 bases). The CDR3 has 14 amino acids. Germline V lookup: CDR1 SGHKS, CDR2 YYEKEE (reference sequence). V gave up 0 bases and J gave up 2 bases, with 8 bases separating them. The CDR3 protein is CASSLDRINYGYTF. The CDR3 nucleotides are TGTGCCAGCAGCTTGGACAGGATAAACTATGGCTACACCTTC.

This clone was found a few times. This CDR3 reads CASSRQGPSPTDTQYF. CDR3 in DNA: TGTGCCAGCAGTCGACAGGGTCCATCCCCCACAGATACGCAGTATTTT. This chain connects TRBV6-6 to TRBJ2-3; TRBD1 agrees at 7 bases. Germline CDR1 MNHNY, CDR2 SVGAGI (reference sequence). This CDR3 spans 16 amino acids. With V trimmed by 5 bases and J by 2 bases, 10 bases remained unmatched.

This clone was detected ten times or more. The CDR3 protein is CASSWTGGEETQYF. The CDR3 nucleotides read TGCGCCAGCAGCTGGACAGGGGGCGAAGAGACCCAGTACTTC. V and J are TRBV5-1 and TRBJ2-5, with 11 bases lining up with TRBD1. Germline trimming cut 3 bases from V and 3 bases from J; bases unmatched to any gene: 1. The CDR3 covers 14 residues. Germline V gene sequence: CDR1 SGHRS, CDR2 YFSETQ.

The chain is built from TRBV6-5 and TRBJ2-3; D is ambiguous. Germline loops: CDR1 MNHEY, CDR2 SVGAGI. Trimming removed 6 bases from V and 4 bases from J, with 17 bases in between. The CDR3 has 15 residues. The CDR3 loop reads CASSRVPQNADTQYF. As DNA, the CDR3 is TGTGCCAGCAGCCGAGTCCCGCAAAACGCAGATACGCAGTATTTT.

This clone was found a few times. The rearrangement joins TRBV19 to TRBJ1-1, with TRBD1 matching 11 bases. This CDR3 is 14 amino acids long. Looked up from germline, CDR1 is LNHDA and CDR2 is SQIVND (reference sequence). Unmatched junction bases numbered 5, after V lost 6 bases and J lost 5 bases. CDR3 sequence: CASRKDRGPTEAFF. The CDR3 region has the DNA TGTGCCAGTAGGAAGGACAGGGGGCCAACTGAAGCTTTCTTT.

The rearrangement links TRBV27 to TRBJ2-7, with D maybe TRBD2 (6 bases). Germline CDR1 is MNHEY and CDR2 is SMNVEV (reference sequence). V was trimmed by 6 bases and J by 0 bases, leaving 12 bases between them. This CDR3 has 14 residues. The chain's CDR3 is CASSAGLGSYEQYV. In DNA, the CDR3 is TGTGCCAGCAGCGCGGGACTGGGCTCCTACGAGCAGTACGTC.

The V call is TRBV25-1, the J call TRBJ1-3; D is possibly TRBD1 (5 bases). CDR3 length equals 15 residues. V lost 4 bases, J lost 0 bases, and 10 bases lay in between. Germline CDR1 reads MGHDK; CDR2 reads SYGVNS. Written as DNA, the CDR3 is TGTGCCAGCAGTGCAGTGACAGACTCTGGAAACACCATATATTTT. Encoded protein: CASSAVTDSGNTIYF.

This chain connects TRBV10-3 to TRBJ1-1, with a weak D call TRBD1 (6 bases). The V end lost 9 bases, the J end lost 1 base, and 6 bases lay between the germline ends. The CDR3 loop spans 11 amino acids. The germline V gene has CDR1 ENHRY and CDR2 SYGVKD. CDR3 in amino acids: CAMTGNTEAFF. CDR3 bases: TGTGCCATGACAGGGAACACTGAAGCTTTCTTT.

The chain combines TRBV5-6 with TRBJ2-1; TRBD2 agrees at 10 bases. The CDR3 contains 12 residues. Germline lookup yields CDR1 SGHDT and CDR2 YYEEEE. The J segment lost 10 bases and the V segment lost 3 bases, leaving 1 base of the junction unmatched. CDR3 bases: TGTGCCAGCAGCTCACTAGCGGGAGAGCAGTTCTTC. Translating it yields CASSSLAGEQFF.

The chain links TRBV10-3 to TRBJ1-3; weak D call: TRBD1 (5 bases). The CDR3 is made up of 20 amino acids. CDR1 and CDR2 (germline): ENHRY, SYGVKD. V dropped 3 bases and J dropped 0 bases, with 24 bases sitting between them. CDR3 protein: CAISDQWAQEGHRSGNTIYF. DNA of the CDR3: TGTGCCATCAGTGATCAGTGGGCCCAGGAGGGGCACCGCTCTGGAAACACCATATATTTT.

The V gene is TRBV20-1, the J gene TRBJ1-3; a possible D gene is TRBD1 (5 bases). The V end lost 7 bases, the J end lost 7 bases, and 11 bases lay between the germline ends. The CDR3 contains 11 residues. The V gene's germline CDR1 is DFQATT and CDR2 SNEGSKA (reference sequence). The CDR3 nucleotides read TGCAGTGTTCAGGGCCCGAACACCATATATTTT. Translation gives CSVQGPNTIYF.

The CDR3: CSAPEGGEAFF. The CDR3 DNA reads TGCAGTGCCCCTGAGGGGGGGGAAGCTTTCTTT. V is TRBV20-1 and J is TRBJ1-1; tentative D call: TRBD1 (6 bases). The germline V gene has CDR1 DFQATT and CDR2 SNEGSKA (reference sequence). The CDR3 spans 11 residues. V was cut by 6 bases and J by 8 bases, with 13 bases left in between.

In nucleotides, the CDR3 is TGTGCTAGTGGTTTGTCTACGGGGCGTGGAATCCCCGGCGGGGATCTCGAGCAGTACGTC. This encodes CASGLSTGRGIPGGDLEQYV. The V gene is TRBV12-5, the J gene TRBJ2-7, with D possibly TRBD2 on 6 matching bases. The length of the CDR3 is 20 residues. Trimming shortened V by 2 bases and J by 6 bases, and 32 bases separated the two germline ends. Germline V lookup: CDR1 LGHNT, CDR2 FRNRAP.